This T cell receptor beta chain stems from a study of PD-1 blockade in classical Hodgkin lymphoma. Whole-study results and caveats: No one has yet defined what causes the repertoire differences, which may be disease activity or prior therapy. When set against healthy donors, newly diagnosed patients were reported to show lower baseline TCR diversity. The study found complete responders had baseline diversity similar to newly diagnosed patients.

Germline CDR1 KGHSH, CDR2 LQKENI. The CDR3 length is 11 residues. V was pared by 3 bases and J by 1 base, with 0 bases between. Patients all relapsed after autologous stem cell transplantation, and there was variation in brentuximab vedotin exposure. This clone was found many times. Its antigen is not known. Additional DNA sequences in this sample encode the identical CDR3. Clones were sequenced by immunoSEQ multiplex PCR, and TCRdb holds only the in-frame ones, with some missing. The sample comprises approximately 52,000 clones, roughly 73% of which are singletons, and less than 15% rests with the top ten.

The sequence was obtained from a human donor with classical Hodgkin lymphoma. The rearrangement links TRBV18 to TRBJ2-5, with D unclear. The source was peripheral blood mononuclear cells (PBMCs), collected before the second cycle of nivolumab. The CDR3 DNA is TGTGCCAGCTCACCCCAAGAGACCCAGTACTTC. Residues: CASSPQETQYF.